Listed here are 24 T cell receptor beta chains from one sample, sequenced in a study of blood T cell repertoires in COVID-19. The repertoire was sequenced with immunoSEQ multiplex PCR; TCRdb's copy has only in-frame clones and lacks some. There are around 330,000 clones in the sample; 88% occur only once, and 1.5% to 2% lies in the top ten. The sample consisted of peripheral blood. The receptors shown here come from a woman aged 25-40 years with COVID-19, enrolled during active disease.

The V call is TRBV4-1, the J call TRBJ1-2, with 8 bases that match TRBD1. This CDR3 region has 19 residues. The trim removed 4 bases at V and 3 bases at J, leaving 19 bases unmatched. Germline loops: CDR1 MGHRA, CDR2 YSYEKL. DNA for the CDR3: TGCGCCAGCAGCCGTCCCGCATCCTGGAGGGACAGGCGATACTATGGCTACACCTTC. Encoded protein: CASSRPASWRDRRYYGYTF.

The J gene is TRBJ2-7, the V gene TRBV20-1; weak D call: TRBD2 (5 bases). The CDR3 totals 14 residues. From germline, CDR1 is DFQATT and CDR2 SNEGSKA (reference sequence). The V end lost 3 bases, the J end lost 6 bases, and 18 bases lay between the germline ends. CDR3 DNA sequence: TGCAGTGCTAGTGGTTCGGGGTCACCCTCCGAGCAGTACTTC. Protein sequence: CSASGSGSPSEQYF.

This clone occurred once. The J gene is TRBJ2-3, the V gene TRBV5-4; 14 bases are shared with TRBD2. With 4 bases clipped from V and 2 bases from J, the junction kept 6 bases outside the gene matches. CDR3 length: 17 amino acids. Germline-derived CDR1 and CDR2 are SGHNT and YYREEE (reference sequence). The CDR3 sequence is CASSRPGLAGDTDTQYF. DNA of the CDR3: TGTGCCAGCAGCCGCCCGGGACTAGCGGGGGACACAGATACGCAGTATTTT.

The V and J genes are TRBV29-1 and TRBJ1-2, with no clear D. Germline loops: CDR1 SQVTM, CDR2 ANQGSEA. V was shortened by 6 bases and J by 4 bases, with 21 bases between the two germline ends. The CDR3 extends over 15 amino acids. The CDR3 reads CSVPEREKSGYGYTF. The CDR3 region has the DNA TGCAGCGTCCCCGAGAGGGAGAAATCGGGCTATGGCTACACCTTC.

This rearrangement joins TRBV6-6 to TRBJ1-2, with 7 bases that match TRBD1. The CDR3 sequence is 13 residues long. Germline assignment: CDR1 MNHNY and CDR2 SVGAGI (reference sequence). V lost 6 bases to trimming and J lost 6 bases; unmatched junction nucleotides: 7. This chain's CDR3 is CASSDPGQNGYTF. CDR3 sequence (DNA): TGTGCCAGCAGCGATCCGGGACAGAATGGCTACACCTTC.

The CDR3 here is CASSLNGDRNTEAFF. The CDR3 region has the DNA TGCGCCAGCAGCTTAAATGGGGACAGAAACACTGAAGCTTTCTTT. The chain combines TRBV5-1 with TRBJ1-1; 7 positions match TRBD1. Germline trimming cut 2 bases from V and 2 bases from J; bases unmatched to any gene: 6. Germline CDR1 reads SGHRS; CDR2 reads YFSETQ. CDR3 size: 15 residues.

The rearrangement links TRBV6-5 to TRBJ1-1; D remains ambiguous. The ends were cut back, 7 bases at V and 4 bases at J, with 16 bases in the middle. Germline V gives CDR1 MNHEY, CDR2 SVGAGI. The CDR3 extends over 14 amino acids. The DNA of the CDR3 is TGTGCCAGCACCCCCAATTGGGCAGGCACTGAAGCTTTCTTT. Its protein is CASTPNWAGTEAFF.

CDR3 residues: CASSLETDRGGFTDTQYF. The CDR3 DNA sequence: TGTGCCAGCAGCTTAGAGACGGATCGGGGGGGATTCACAGATACGCAGTATTTT. The J gene is TRBJ2-3, the V gene TRBV7-2; 8 nucleotides line up with TRBD2. V dropped 1 base and J dropped 2; count of bases not matched to a gene: 11. This CDR3 has 18 amino acids. Looked up from germline, CDR1 is SGHTA and CDR2 is FQGNSA.

The chain has TRBV11-3 and TRBJ2-3; 9 nucleotides align to TRBD1. Trimming cost V 5 bases and J 4 bases; bases outside gene matches: 7. Germline V gene data show CDR1 as SGHNT and CDR2 as YENEEA. This CDR3 comprises 15 residues. The CDR3 here is CASSEGTGSADTQYF. For the CDR3, the DNA is TGTGCCAGCAGCGAAGGGACAGGGTCGGCAGATACGCAGTATTTT.

The chain combines TRBV6-1 with TRBJ1-5; a weak D match, TRBD1 (6 bases). The V end lost 1 base, the J end lost 0 bases, and 16 bases lay between the germline ends. This CDR3 has 18 amino acids. Per the germline V gene, CDR1 is MNHNS and CDR2 is SASEGT. CDR3 DNA: TGTGCCAGCAGTGAAGGCTGGCAGGGGACGCTTAGCAATCAGCCCCAGCATTTT. Translated, it gives CASSEGWQGTLSNQPQHF.

CDR3 bases: TGCAGTGCTAGTTCCCCACAGTCCACCCCGTCTGAAGCTTTCTTT. It encodes CSASSPQSTPSEAFF. The gene calls are TRBV20-1 and TRBJ1-1; no firm D call. V lost 3 bases and J lost 6, with 20 bases in between. This CDR3 spans 15 amino acids. Germline CDR1 reads DFQATT; CDR2 reads SNEGSKA (reference sequence).

The chain combines TRBV4-2 with TRBJ1-2; TRBD1 is a possible D gene (6 bases). In germline, CDR1 is LGHNA, CDR2 YNFKEQ. Trimming shortened V by 0 bases and J by 4 bases, and 15 bases separated the two germline ends. The CDR3 consists of 16 residues. This CDR3 reads CASSQEARGITYGYTF. As DNA, the CDR3 is TGTGCCAGCAGCCAAGAGGCCAGGGGCATAACCTATGGCTACACCTTC.

The rearrangement joins TRBV7-6 to TRBJ2-3; tentatively, D is TRBD1 (6 bases). The CDR3 has 16 amino acids. Looked up from germline, CDR1 is SGHVS and CDR2 is FNYEAQ. V was pared by 1 base and J by 4 bases, with 15 bases between. CDR3 sequence (DNA): TGTGCCAGCAGCTTAGTGGGCAGGGGAGAGTCAGATACGCAGTATTTT. It codes for CASSLVGRGESDTQYF. The entire variable domain, with the rest obtained from reference TRBV7-6 and TRBJ2-3, is as follows: GAGVSQSPRYKVTKRGQDVALRCDPISGHVSLYWYRQALGQGPEFLTYFNYEAQQDKSGLPNDRFSAERPEGSISTLTIQRTEQRDSAMYRCASSLVGRGESDTQYFGPGTRLTVL.

This chain joins TRBV11-2 and TRBJ1-6; perhaps TRBD1 as D (5 bases). Trimming took 3 bases from V and 8 from J, leaving 14 bases between them. The V gene's germline CDR1 is SGHAT and CDR2 FQNNGV. CDR3 length: 15 amino acids. The CDR3 coding sequence is TGTGCCAGCAGCTTCCGGGGCTCGGGGGATTCACCCCTCCACTTT. It is translated as CASSFRGSGDSPLHF.

This clone was recorded only once. In DNA form, the CDR3 reads TGTGCCAGCACTTCGGGGGGGGTTGAAGCTTTCTTT. Residues: CASTSGGVEAFF. V and J are TRBV6-5 and TRBJ1-1; TRBD1 might be the D (5 bases). CDR1 and CDR2 from the germline V gene are MNHEY and SVGAGI. Trimming cost V 7 bases and J 7 bases, with 13 bases left between them. The CDR3 consists of 12 residues.

Details on this clone: The sample has other DNA sequences that encode this CDR3 too. DNA for the CDR3: TGTGCCAGCAGTGTACGGCAGGGCAATCAGCCCCAGCATTTT. Its translation is CASSVRQGNQPQHF. The chain has TRBV2 and TRBJ1-5; D not resolved. V lost 4 bases and J 2 bases, leaving 9 bases between the germline ends. Germline V gene lookup returns CDR1 SNHLY and CDR2 FYNNEI. This CDR3 is built from 14 residues.

The chain combines TRBV9 with TRBJ1-1; weak D call: TRBD1 (5 bases). CDR1 is SGDLS, CDR2 YYNGEE, per germline. Between the trimmed V and J ends, which lost 3 bases and 3 bases, there was a span of 12 bases. The CDR3 spans 14 residues. DNA of the CDR3: TGTGCCAGCAGCGGGACAACGGGCCACACTGAAGCTTTCTTT. It is translated as CASSGTTGHTEAFF.

The rearrangement joins TRBV19 to TRBJ1-2; no firm D call. The V end was cut by 6 bases, the J end by 2 bases, with 10 bases between. The CDR3 sequence is 13 residues long. In germline, CDR1 is LNHDA, CDR2 SQIVND (reference sequence). This CDR3 reads CASRLTENYGYTF. CDR3 sequence (DNA): TGTGCCAGTAGGCTGACTGAGAACTATGGCTACACCTTC.

As to this clone: The sample has other DNA sequences that encode this CDR3 too. V is TRBV4-1 and J is TRBJ2-1; maybe TRBD1 (6 bases). The CDR3 is made up of 13 amino acids. Trimming took 3 bases from V and 3 from J, leaving 6 bases between them. Looked up from germline, CDR1 is MGHRA and CDR2 is YSYEKL. The CDR3 sequence: CASSQTGYNEQFF. The CDR3, as DNA: TGCGCCAGCAGCCAGACAGGCTACAATGAGCAGTTCTTC.

The rearrangement uses TRBV2 and TRBJ2-7; D is perhaps TRBD2 (6 bases). CDR3 size: 13 residues. Germline CDR1 is SNHLY and CDR2 is FYNNEI. Trimming cost V 9 bases and J 2 bases, with 14 bases left between them. CDR3 residues: CASTGTLAYEQYV. Written as DNA, the CDR3 is TGTGCCAGTACCGGGACTCTCGCCTACGAGCAGTACGTC.

This chain uses TRBV7-6 with TRBJ1-1, with TRBD1 matching 11 bases. V shed 4 bases, J shed 13 bases, and the junction held 20 bases outside the gene matches. This CDR3 is built from 17 residues. In germline, CDR1 is SGHVS, CDR2 FNYEAQ. CDR3 bases: TGTGCCAGCAGCTGGGGGACAGGGGGAGAAGGCGCCGGTGGGGTTTTCTTT. It yields the protein CASSWGTGGEGAGGVFF.

This chain connects TRBV6-5 to TRBJ2-7, with 9 bases that match TRBD1. V shed 6 bases and J 6 bases; nucleotides not matched to a gene: 6. The CDR3 totals 13 residues. CDR1 is MNHEY, CDR2 SVGAGI, per germline. In DNA form, the CDR3 reads TGTGCCAGCAGCTTATTACAGGGGGCCGAGCAGTACGTC. Translated, it gives CASSLLQGAEQYV.

V gene TRBV21-1 combines with J gene TRBJ1-2; the table's TRBD1 call for D was not verified on the DNA. TRBV21-1 is deemed a pseudogene. This CDR3 region has 13 residues. The CDR3 reads CASSKGRARAHSF. In DNA, the CDR3 is TGTGCCAGCAGCAAAGGAAGAGCCCGCGCCCACAGCTTC.

This chain joins TRBV6-2 or TRBV6-3 and TRBJ2-7; 7 nucleotides line up with TRBD2. Germline V lookup: CDR1 MNHEY, CDR2 SVGEGT. V gave up 2 bases and J gave up 3 bases; unmatched junction bases: 10. This CDR3 has 16 amino acids. The CDR3 spells CASSYPGGGSLYEQYF. CDR3 DNA: TGTGCCAGCAGTTACCCTGGAGGCGGGAGCCTCTACGAGCAGTACTTC.